This section outlines one T cell receptor (beta chain) sequence together with its context. This entry belongs to a study of control samples from healthy donors and cancer patients. The ends were cut back, 0 bases at V and 2 bases at J, with 8 bases in the middle. The CDR3 runs 15 residues. Germline V gene sequence: CDR1 MNHEY, CDR2 SVGEGT. The table came from immunoSEQ multiplex PCR; TCRdb's copy has only in-frame clones and leaves some out. The profile shows approximately 110,000 clones, roughly nine tenths of them singletons. The specimen was blood. This clonotype was sampled from a woman younger than 30 in good health. The J gene is TRBJ1-3, the V gene TRBV6-2 or TRBV6-3; no clear D gene. CDR3 residues: CASSYSEPAGNTIYF. As DNA, the CDR3 is TGTGCCAGCAGTTACTCAGAGCCGGCTGGAAACACCATATATTTT.